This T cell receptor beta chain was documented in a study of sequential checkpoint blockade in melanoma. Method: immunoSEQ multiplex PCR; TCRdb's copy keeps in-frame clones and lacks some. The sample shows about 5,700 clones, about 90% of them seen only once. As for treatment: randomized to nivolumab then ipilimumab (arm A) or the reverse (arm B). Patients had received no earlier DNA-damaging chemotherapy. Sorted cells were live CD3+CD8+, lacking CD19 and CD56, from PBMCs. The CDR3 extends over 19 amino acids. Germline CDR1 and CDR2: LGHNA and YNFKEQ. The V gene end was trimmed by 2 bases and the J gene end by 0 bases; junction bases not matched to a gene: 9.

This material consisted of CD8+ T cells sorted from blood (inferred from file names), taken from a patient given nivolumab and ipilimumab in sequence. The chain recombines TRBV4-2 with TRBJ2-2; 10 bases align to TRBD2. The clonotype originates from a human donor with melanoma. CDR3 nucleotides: TGTGCCAGCAGCCAACCAACTAGCGGGGAGGCCCCGAACACCGGGGAGCTGTTTTTT. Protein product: CASSQPTSGEAPNTGELFF.